These T cell receptor beta chains were read from a single sample in a study of cytomegalovirus exposure and HLA in healthy donors. Here immunoSEQ multiplex PCR was the method, and the copy in TCRdb shows in-frame clones only, minus some. This table has approximately 210,000 clones, 60% to 80% appearing once. The sequencing input was PBMCs. The receptor set was obtained from a male donor in good health and CMV-seronegative. CDR3s include the opening cysteine and the closing phenylalanine or tryptophan. Each record gives: V gene, J gene, CDR3 length, clone size, D gene, CDR3 DNA, CDR3 protein. D genes are given only for firm matches. Clone sizes are given selectively: once, few, many, or a class where the clone is expanded.

TRBV4-3	TRBJ2-1	17	.	.	TGCGCCAGCAGCCGCGGAGGGGGGGGGATTTTAAACAATGAGCAGTTCTTC	CASSRGGGGILNNEQFF
TRBV5-1	TRBJ1-2	14	.	TRBD1	TGCGCCAGCAGCGGGACAGGGACCAACTATGGCTACACCTTC	CASSGTGTNYGYTF
TRBV11-2	TRBJ1-2	14	.	.	TGTGCCAGCCGGTCCTGGGGCCCCCTATGGTTGGACACCTTC	CASRSWGPLWLDTF
TRBV7-7	TRBJ1-5	14	.	.	TGTGCCAGCAGCTTAGGGGCAGGGAATCAGCCCCAGCATTTT	CASSLGAGNQPQHF
TRBV19	TRBJ1-2	15	few	.	TGTGCCAGTAGTATTGGAACAGGGACCACCTATGGCTACACCTTC	CASSIGTGTTYGYTF
TRBV28	TRBJ1-4	14	.	.	TGTGCCAGCAGTTTCAGGGATCGGTATGGAAAACTGTTTTTT	CASSFRDRYGKLFF
TRBV4-3	TRBJ2-7	16	.	TRBD2	TGCGCCAGCAGCCAAGGGAGACTAGCGGGGTCCTACGAGCAGTACTTC	CASSQGRLAGSYEQYF
TRBV7-3	TRBJ2-2	15	once	.	TGTGCCAGCAGCCCGTCGGTTGATAGAGCCGGGGAGCTGTTTTTT	CASSPSVDRAGELFF
TRBV18	TRBJ2-7	16	.	TRBD1	TGTGCCAGCTCCCCATCCCCGGGACAGGGGACTTACGAGCAGTACTTC	CASSPSPGQGTYEQYF
TRBV9	TRBJ1-2	16	.	.	TGTGCCAGCAGCGTATCCGGCGGACAGCTAAACTATGGCTACACCTTC	CASSVSGGQLNYGYTF
TRBV27	TRBJ2-7	14	once	.	TGTGCCAGCAGTTTAATCGGGAACTCCTACGAGCAGTACTTC	CASSLIGNSYEQYF
TRBV4-2	TRBJ1-2	15	.	TRBD1	TGTGCCAGCAGCCAATTAGAAGGGACAGGGGGCGGCTACACCTTC	CASSQLEGTGGGYTF
TRBV6-6	TRBJ1-5	14	.	.	TGTGCCAGCAGTCACGGGTCCCGCAATCAGCCCCAGCATTTT	CASSHGSRNQPQHF
TRBV10-3	TRBJ1-1	12	.	.	TGTGCCATCAGCGCCGACAGGATTGAAGCTTTCTTT	CAISADRIEAFF
TRBV15	TRBJ2-7	13	.	.	TGTGCCACCAGCAGCGGCAGGGCCTACGAGCAGTACTTC	CATSSGRAYEQYF
TRBV27	TRBJ2-3	19	.	.	TGTGCCAGCAGTCGATCCCCCCGGGGCCGCGGACAGTACACAGATACGCAGTATTTT	CASSRSPRGRGQYTDTQYF
TRBV28	TRBJ2-7	15	few	.	TGTGCCAGCAGCTTCTCTTATAGCGGTACCTACGAGCAGTACTTC	CASSFSYSGTYEQYF
TRBV6-1	TRBJ1-1	15	.	.	TGTGCCAGCAGTGTCCTGACAGCGATGAACACTGAAGCTTTCTTT	CASSVLTAMNTEAFF
TRBV29-1	TRBJ2-1	14	.	TRBD2	TGCAGCGTGGGTCGAGCGGGAGTTAAGGATGAGCAGTTCTTC	CSVGRAGVKDEQFF
TRBV28	TRBJ2-3	16	.	.	TGTGCCAGCAGTTCGATCCCAGGGGCTAGCACAGATACGCAGTATTTT	CASSSIPGASTDTQYF
TRBV5-1	TRBJ1-1	15	.	TRBD1	TGCGCCAGCAGCTCAGTAAACAGGGGGGGCACTGAAGCTTTCTTT	CASSSVNRGGTEAFF
TRBV2	TRBJ1-1	13	.	TRBD1	TGTGCCAGCGCACAGGGGGCCGGCACTGAAGCTTTCTTT	CASAQGAGTEAFF
TRBV27	TRBJ2-7	14	.	TRBD1	TGTGCCAGCAGTTCGAGGGGACAGGGTGGGTCCTCCTGCTTC	CASSSRGQGGSSCF
TRBV2	TRBJ1-1	13	.	.	TGTGCCAGCTTCTTATTGGGCCCCCACCTGGCTTTCTTT	CASFLLGPHLAFF
TRBV19	TRBJ1-1	15	.	TRBD1	TGTGCCAGTAGCCGGACAGGGGTATTCGACACTGAAGCTTTCTTT	CASSRTGVFDTEAFF
TRBV9	TRBJ1-2	14	once	.	TGTGCCAGCAGCGCCGGGGGAGCCGGCTATGGCTACACCTTC	CASSAGGAGYGYTF
TRBV9	TRBJ1-2	14	.	TRBD1	TGTGCCAGCAGCGTGGACAGGGGGGTCTATGGCTACACCTTC	CASSVDRGVYGYTF
TRBV11-2	TRBJ1-1	13	few	TRBD1	TGTGCCAGCAGCTTAACGGCAGGGGGCGAAGCTTTCTTT	CASSLTAGGEAFF
TRBV11-2	TRBJ2-1	16	.	TRBD2	TGTGCCAGCAGCTTGGGGGCCGGGACTAGCCCCAATGAGCAGTTCTTC	CASSLGAGTSPNEQFF
TRBV2	TRBJ2-3	14	.	.	TGTGCCAGCAGTGAGCTCAGTAGCACAGATACGCAGTATTTT	CASSELSSTDTQYF
TRBV4-1	TRBJ2-1	18	.	.	TGCGCCAGCAGCCACAGAGGAACGGCGCTAAGCTCCTACAATGAGCAGTTCTTC	CASSHRGTALSSYNEQFF